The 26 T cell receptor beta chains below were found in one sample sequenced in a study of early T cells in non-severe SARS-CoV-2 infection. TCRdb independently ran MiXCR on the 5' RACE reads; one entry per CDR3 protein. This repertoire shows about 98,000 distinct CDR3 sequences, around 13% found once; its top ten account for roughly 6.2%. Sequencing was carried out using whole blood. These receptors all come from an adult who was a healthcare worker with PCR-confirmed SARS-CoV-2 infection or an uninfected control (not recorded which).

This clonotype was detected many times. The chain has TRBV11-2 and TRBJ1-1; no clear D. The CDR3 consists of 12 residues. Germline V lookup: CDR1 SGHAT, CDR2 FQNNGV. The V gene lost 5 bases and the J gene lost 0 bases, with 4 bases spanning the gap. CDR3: CASSRVNTEAFF. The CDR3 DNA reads TGTGCCAGCAGCCGGGTGAACACTGAAGCTTTCTTT.

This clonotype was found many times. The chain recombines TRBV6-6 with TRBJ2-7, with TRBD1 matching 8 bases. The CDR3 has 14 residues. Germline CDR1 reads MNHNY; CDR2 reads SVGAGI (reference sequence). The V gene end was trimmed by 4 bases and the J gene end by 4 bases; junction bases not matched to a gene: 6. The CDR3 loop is CASSSRTGKYEQYF. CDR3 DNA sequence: TGTGCCAGCAGTTCCAGGACAGGGAAATACGAGCAGTACTTC.

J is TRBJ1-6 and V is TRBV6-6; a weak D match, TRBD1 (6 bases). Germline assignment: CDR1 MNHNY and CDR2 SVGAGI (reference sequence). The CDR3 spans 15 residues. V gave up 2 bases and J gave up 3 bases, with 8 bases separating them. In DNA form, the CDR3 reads TGTGCCAGCAGTTACGCAGGGGACTATAATTCACCCCTCCACTTT. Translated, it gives CASSYAGDYNSPLHF.

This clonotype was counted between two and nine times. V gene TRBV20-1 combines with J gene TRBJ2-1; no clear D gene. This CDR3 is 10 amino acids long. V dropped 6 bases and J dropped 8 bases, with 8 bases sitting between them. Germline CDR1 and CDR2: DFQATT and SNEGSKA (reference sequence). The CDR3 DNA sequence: TGCAGTGCAGGTTTCTATGAGCAGTTCTTC. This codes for CSAGFYEQFF.

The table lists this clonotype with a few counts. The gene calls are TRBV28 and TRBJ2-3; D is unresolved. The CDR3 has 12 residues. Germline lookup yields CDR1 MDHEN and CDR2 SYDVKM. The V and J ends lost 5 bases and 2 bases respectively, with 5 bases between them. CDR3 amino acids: CASSPPTDTQYF. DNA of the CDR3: TGTGCCAGCAGTCCCCCCACAGATACGCAGTATTTT.

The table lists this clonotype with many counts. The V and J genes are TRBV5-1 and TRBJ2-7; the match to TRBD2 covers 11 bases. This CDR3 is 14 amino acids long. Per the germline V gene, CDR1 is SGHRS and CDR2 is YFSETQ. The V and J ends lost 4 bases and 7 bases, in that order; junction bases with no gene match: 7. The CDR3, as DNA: TGCGCCAGCAGCGTAGCGGGAGGGCCCTGGGAGCAGTACTTC. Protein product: CASSVAGGPWEQYF.

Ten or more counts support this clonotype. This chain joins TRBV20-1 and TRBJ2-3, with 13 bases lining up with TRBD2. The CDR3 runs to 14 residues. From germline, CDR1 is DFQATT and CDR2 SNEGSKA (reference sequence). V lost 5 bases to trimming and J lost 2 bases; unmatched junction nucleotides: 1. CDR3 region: CSAGTSGNTDTQYF. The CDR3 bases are TGCAGTGCTGGGACTAGCGGGAACACAGATACGCAGTATTTT.

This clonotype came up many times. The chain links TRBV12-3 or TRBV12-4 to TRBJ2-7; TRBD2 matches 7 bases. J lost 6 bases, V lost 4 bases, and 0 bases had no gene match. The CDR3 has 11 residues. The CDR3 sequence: CASSWGGEQYF. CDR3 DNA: TGTGCCAGCAGTTGGGGGGGCGAGCAGTACTTC.

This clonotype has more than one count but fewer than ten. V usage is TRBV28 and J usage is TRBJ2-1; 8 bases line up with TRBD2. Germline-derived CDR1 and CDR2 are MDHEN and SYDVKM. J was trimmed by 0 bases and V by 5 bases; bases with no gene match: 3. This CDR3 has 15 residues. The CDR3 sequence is CASSLLADSYNEQFF. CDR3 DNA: TGTGCCAGCAGTCTACTAGCGGACTCCTACAATGAGCAGTTCTTC.

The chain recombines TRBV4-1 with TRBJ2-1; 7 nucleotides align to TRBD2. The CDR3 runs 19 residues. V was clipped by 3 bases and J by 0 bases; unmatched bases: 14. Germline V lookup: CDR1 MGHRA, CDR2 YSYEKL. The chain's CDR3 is CASSQPPFGSSGSYNEQFF. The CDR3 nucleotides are TGCGCCAGCAGCCAGCCACCATTCGGGTCTAGCGGCTCCTACAATGAGCAGTTCTTC.

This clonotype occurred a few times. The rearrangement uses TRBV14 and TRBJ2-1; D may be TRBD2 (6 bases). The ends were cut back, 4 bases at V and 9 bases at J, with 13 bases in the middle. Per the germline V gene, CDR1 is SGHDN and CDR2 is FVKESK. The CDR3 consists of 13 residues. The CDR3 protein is CASSPRLVGEQFF. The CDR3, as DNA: TGTGCCAGCAGCCCACGACTAGTGGGTGAGCAGTTCTTC.

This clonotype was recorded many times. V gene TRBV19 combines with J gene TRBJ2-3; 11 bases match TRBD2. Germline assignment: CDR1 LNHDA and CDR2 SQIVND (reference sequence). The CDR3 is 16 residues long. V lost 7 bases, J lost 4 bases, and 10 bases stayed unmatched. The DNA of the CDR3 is TGTGCCAGTACGGTAGGTGGGACTAGCGGATCAGATACGCAGTATTTT. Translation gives CASTVGGTSGSDTQYF.

The CDR3 loop reads CSARYPGTEQYF. The CDR3 DNA is TGCAGTGCTAGGTATCCGGGGACCGAGCAGTACTTC. The J gene is TRBJ2-7, the V gene TRBV20-1; tentatively, D is TRBD1 or TRBD2 (5 bases each). With 3 bases removed from V and 6 bases from J, the gap between germline ends came to 12 bases. Germline V gene lookup returns CDR1 DFQATT and CDR2 SNEGSKA (reference sequence). CDR3 length: 12 amino acids.

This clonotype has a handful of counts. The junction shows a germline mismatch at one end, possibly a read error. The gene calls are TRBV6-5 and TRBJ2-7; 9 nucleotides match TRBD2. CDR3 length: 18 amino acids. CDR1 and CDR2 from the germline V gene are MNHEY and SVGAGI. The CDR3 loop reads CASRYYSGSLPGGCEQYF. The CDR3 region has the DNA TGTGCCAGCAGATACTATAGCGGGAGTCTCCCCGGGGGTTGCGAGCAGTACTTC.

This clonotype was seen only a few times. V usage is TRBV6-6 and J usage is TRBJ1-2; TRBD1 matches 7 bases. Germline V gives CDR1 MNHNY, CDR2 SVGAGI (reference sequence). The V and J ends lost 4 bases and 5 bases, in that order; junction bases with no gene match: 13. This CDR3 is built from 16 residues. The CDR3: CASSFQGQKGKYGYTF. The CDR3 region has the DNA TGTGCCAGCAGTTTCCAGGGACAGAAAGGAAAATATGGCTACACCTTC.

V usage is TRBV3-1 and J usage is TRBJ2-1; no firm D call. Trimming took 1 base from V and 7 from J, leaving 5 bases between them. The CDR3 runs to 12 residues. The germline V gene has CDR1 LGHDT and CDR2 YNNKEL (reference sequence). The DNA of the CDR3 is TGTGCCAGCAGCCAAGCAGGAAATGAGCAGTTCTTC. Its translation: CASSQAGNEQFF.

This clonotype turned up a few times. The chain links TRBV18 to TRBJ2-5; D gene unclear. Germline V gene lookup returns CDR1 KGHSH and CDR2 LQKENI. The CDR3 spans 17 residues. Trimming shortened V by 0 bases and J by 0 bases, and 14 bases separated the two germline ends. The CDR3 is CASSPPSSWVHQETQYF. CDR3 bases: TGTGCCAGCTCACCACCTTCTTCTTGGGTCCACCAAGAGACCCAGTACTTC.

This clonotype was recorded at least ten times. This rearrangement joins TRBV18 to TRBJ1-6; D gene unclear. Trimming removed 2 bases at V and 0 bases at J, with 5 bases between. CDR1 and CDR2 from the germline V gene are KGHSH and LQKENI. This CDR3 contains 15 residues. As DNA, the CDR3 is TGTGCCAGCTCACCAGGGAGCTCCTATAATTCACCCCTCCACTTT. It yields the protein CASSPGSSYNSPLHF.

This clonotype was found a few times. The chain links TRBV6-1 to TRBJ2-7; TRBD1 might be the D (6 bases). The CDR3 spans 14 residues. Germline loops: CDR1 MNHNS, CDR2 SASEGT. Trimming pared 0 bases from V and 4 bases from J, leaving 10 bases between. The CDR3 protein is CASSEAARGYEQYF. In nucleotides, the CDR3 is TGTGCCAGCAGTGAAGCGGCCAGGGGTTACGAGCAGTACTTC.

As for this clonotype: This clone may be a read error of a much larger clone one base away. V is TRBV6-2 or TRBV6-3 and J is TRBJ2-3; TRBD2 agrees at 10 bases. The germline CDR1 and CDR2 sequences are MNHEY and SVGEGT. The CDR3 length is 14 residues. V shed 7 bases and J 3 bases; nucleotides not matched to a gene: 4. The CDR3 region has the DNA TGTGCCAGCAAGGTAGCGGGAGGTACAGATACGCAGTATTTT. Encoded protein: CASKVAGGTDTQYF.

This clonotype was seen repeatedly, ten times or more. The CDR3 DNA reads as TGTGCCAGCAGCCAATATAACACCGGGGAGCTGTTTTTT. Translating gives CASSQYNTGELFF. V usage is TRBV14 and J usage is TRBJ2-2; D gene ambiguous. Germline values: CDR1 SGHDN, CDR2 FVKESK. V lost 2 bases and J lost 2, with 3 bases in between. The CDR3 contains 13 residues.

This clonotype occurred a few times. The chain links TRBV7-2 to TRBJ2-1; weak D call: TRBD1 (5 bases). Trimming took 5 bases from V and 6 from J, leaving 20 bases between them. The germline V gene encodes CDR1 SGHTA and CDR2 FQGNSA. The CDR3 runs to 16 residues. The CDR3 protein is CASSPQGWQYSNEQFF. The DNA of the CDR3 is TGTGCCAGCAGCCCTCAGGGCTGGCAATATTCCAATGAGCAGTTCTTC.

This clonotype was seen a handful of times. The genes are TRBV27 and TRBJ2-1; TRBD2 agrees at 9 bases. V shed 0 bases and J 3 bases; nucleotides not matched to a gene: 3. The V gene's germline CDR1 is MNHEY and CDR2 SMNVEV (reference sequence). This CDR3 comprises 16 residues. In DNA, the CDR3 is TGTGCCAGCAGTTTATCAGCGGGAGGTCGCTACAATGAGCAGTTCTTC. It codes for CASSLSAGGRYNEQFF.

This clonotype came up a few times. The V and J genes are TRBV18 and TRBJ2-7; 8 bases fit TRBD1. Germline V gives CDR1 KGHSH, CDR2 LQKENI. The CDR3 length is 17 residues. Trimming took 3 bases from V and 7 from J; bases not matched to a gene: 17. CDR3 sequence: CASSPPEGQGNLWEQYF. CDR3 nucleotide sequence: TGTGCCAGCTCACCCCCGGAAGGACAGGGAAATTTATGGGAGCAGTACTTC.

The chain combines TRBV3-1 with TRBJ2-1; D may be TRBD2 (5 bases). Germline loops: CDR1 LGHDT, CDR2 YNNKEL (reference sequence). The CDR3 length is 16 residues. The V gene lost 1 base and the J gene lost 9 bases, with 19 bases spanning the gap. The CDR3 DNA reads TGTGCCAGCAGCCAAGGCTTAGTGGGAGCGAACATTGAGCAGTTCTTC. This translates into CASSQGLVGANIEQFF.

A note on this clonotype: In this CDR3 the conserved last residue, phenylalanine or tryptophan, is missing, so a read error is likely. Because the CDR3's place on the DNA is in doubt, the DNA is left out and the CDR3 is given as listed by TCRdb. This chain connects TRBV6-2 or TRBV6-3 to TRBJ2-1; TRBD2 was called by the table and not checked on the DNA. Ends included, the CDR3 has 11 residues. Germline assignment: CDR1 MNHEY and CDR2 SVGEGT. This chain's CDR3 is CASSYPGPRTV.